This T cell receptor beta chain is from a study of lymphopenia after photon versus proton radiotherapy. Study observations and caveats: Survival link was tested only in deceased patients; proton benefit remains a possibility. Photon-treated patients lost naive T cells and TCR diversity; proton-treated stayed stable. A bigger post-nadir fall in TCR diversity correlated inversely with survival time in deceased patients. Post-nadir diversity loss with photons came from oligoclonal expansion, particularly CD8+ Temra cells.

TCRdb keeps only in-frame clones here, not all; method: immunoSEQ multiplex PCR. Here the sample spans roughly 150,000 clones, 75% to 90% being singletons. On this clone itself: Its antigen is still unknown.

V was trimmed by 8 bases and J by 1 base, leaving 8 bases between them. Germline CDR1 reads MGHDK; CDR2 reads SYGVNS. The CDR3 loop spans 13 amino acids. Source: peripheral blood, taken from a patient treated with photon-based radiotherapy. This TCR was recovered from a man aged 50-60 years with gastric cancer. The V call is TRBV25-1, the J call TRBJ2-2, with D perhaps matching TRBD1 (6 bases). The CDR3 protein is CASEGQNTGELFF. As DNA, the CDR3 is TGTGCCAGCGAGGGACAGAACACCGGGGAGCTGTTTTTT.